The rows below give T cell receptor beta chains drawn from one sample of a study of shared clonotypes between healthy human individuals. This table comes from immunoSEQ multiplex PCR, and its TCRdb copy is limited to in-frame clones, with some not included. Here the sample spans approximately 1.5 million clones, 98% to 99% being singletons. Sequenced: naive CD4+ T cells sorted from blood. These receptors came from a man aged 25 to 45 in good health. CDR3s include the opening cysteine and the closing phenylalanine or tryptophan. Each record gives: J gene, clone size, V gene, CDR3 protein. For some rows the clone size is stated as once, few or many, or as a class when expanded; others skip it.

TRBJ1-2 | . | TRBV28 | CASRPSILNYGYTF
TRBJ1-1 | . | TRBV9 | CASSVRPEGEAAEAFF
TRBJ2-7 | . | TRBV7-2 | CASSALLAYEQYF
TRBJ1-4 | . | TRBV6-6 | CASTRPNEKLFF
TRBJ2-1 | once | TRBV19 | CASSIVGGLAYNEQFF
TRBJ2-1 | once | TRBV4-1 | CASSQGWGRALYNEQFF
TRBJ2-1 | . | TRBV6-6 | CASSYADRVIHNEQFF
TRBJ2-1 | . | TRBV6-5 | CASSNLGREQFF
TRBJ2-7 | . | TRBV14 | CASSQTGGSSYEQYF
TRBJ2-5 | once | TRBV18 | CASSPIRTSGETQYF
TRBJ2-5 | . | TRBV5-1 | CASSHPGGPQGAQYF
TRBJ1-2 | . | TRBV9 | CASSVERGNYGYTF
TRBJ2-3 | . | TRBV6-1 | CASSGSQGDTQYF
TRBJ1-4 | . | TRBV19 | CASSNGQGGEKLFF
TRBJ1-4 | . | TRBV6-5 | CASRSTRRNEKLFF
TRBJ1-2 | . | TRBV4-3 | CASSPSGVAYGYTF
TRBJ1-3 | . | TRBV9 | CASSPHGNTIYF
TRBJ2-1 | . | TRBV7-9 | CASSSYKGMRNEQFF
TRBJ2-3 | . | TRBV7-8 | CASSLRRGQGTDTQYF
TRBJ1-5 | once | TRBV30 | CAWGRGNQPQHF
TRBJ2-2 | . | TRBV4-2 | CASSQEGSGRAFGELFF
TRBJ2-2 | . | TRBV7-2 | CASSLPPGQGNTGELFF
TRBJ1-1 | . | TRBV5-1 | CASSSEALNTFPTEAFF
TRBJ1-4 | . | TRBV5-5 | CASSMSSRVSSGKLFF
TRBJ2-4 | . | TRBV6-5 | CASSYSELAKNIQYF
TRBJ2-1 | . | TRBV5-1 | CASSTGQGSFSYNEQFF
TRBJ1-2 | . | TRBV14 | CASSQSWTAEVDYGYTF
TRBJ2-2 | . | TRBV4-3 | CASSQEPAGGPDGELFF
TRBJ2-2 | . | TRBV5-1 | CASSFKGGFNTGELFF
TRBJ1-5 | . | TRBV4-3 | CASSQENGIGNQPQHF
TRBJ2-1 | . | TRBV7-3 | CASSPGGPGVEQFF
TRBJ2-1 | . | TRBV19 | CASSVGLADNEQFF
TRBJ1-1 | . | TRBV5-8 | CASSSRGTGVWYTEAFF
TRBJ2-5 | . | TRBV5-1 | CASSLGGDQETQYF
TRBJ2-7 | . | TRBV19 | CASSILAGGPYEQYF
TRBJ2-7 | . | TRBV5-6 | CASSGPGTSGSSYEQYF
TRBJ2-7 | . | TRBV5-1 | CASSLDSTGGTAYEQYF
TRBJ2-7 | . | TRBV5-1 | CASSLAEGLEQYF
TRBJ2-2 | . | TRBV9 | CASSVATSLAATGELFF
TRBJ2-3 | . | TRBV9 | CASSVVGSTDTQYF
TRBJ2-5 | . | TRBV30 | CAWSKGTSRETQYF
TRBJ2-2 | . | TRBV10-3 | CAISVPSGRANTGELFF
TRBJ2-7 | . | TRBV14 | CASSVDQRGIYEQYF
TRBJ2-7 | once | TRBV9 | CASSGGGFPYEQYF
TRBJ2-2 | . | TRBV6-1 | CASSDRDTGELFF
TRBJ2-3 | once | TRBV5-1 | CASSLLGPGTDTQYF
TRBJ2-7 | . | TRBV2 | CASSDGLAGSHEQYF
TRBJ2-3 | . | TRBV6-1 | CASSALAGGPTNTQYF
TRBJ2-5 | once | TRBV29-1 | CSVGSMYQETQYF
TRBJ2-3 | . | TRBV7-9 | CASSPEQGASTDTQYF
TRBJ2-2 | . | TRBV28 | CASSLSLGELFF
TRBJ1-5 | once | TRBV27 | CASSLRGNQPQHF
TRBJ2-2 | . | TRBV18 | CASSPPRAGNTGELFF
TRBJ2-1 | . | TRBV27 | CASSFVRLAGGPYNEQFF
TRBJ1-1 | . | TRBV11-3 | CASSATGTVNTEAFF
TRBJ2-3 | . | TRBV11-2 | CASRQEGGVTDTQYF
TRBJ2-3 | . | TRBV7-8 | CASSLAMRTDTQYF
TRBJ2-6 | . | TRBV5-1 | CASSFRRAGMGANVLTF
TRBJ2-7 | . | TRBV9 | CASSVGSSGPYEQYF